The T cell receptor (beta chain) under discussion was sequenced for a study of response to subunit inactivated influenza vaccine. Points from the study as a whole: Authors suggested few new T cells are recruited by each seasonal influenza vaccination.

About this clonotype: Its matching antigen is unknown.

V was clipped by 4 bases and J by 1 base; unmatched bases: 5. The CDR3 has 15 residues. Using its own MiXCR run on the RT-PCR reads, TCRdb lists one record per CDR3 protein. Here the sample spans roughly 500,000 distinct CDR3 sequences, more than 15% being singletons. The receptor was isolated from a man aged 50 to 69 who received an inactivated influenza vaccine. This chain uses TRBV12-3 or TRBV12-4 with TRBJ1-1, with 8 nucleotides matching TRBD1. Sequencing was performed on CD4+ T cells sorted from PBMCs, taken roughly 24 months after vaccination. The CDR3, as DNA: TGTGCCAGCAGTTCCTGGACAGGGTCGAACACTGAAGCTTTCTTT. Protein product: CASSSWTGSNTEAFF.